This T cell receptor (beta chain) was found in a study of cytomegalovirus exposure and HLA in healthy donors. General study findings and limits: An analysis that came later showed most CMV-associated TCR beta chains appearing HLA-restricted. Overall, about 160 TCR beta chains were annotated as cytomegalovirus-associated. Equally common other TCR beta chains were less clonally expanded than HLA-associated ones, a later analysis found.

Germline-derived CDR1 and CDR2 are SGHAT and FQNNGV. The CDR3 is 15 residues long. Unmatched junction bases numbered 8, after V lost 1 base and J lost 7 bases. The PCR ran on 60 Vbeta and 13 Jbeta primers. The data were produced by immunoSEQ multiplex PCR, yet TCRdb's version contains in-frame clones alone and is incomplete. The table includes about 68,000 clones, approximately 75% detected once. Of note for this clone: Its antigen is still unknown.

Healthy bone marrow donors supplied every sample. The sequencing input was PBMCs. This TCR came from a human donor in good health. This chain uses TRBV11-2 with TRBJ1-2; 8 positions match TRBD1. This chain's CDR3 is CASSLGGQGASGYTF. The CDR3 DNA follows: TGTGCCAGCAGCTTAGGAGGGCAGGGGGCTAGTGGCTACACCTTC.